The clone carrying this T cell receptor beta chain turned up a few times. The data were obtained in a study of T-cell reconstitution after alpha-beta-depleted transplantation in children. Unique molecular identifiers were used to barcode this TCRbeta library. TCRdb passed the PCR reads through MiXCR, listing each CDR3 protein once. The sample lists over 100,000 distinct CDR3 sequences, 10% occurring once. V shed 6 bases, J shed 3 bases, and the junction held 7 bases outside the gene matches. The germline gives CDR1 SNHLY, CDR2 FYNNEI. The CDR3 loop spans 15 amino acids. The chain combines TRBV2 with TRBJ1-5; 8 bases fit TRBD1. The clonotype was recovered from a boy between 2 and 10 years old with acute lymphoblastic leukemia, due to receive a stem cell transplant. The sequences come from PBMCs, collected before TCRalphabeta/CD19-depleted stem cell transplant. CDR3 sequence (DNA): TGTGCCAGCAGGAGGACAGGGAGGATCAATCAGCCCCAGCATTTT. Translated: CASRRTGRINQPQHF.